This is a list of T cell receptor beta chains from one sample in a study of T cell repertoires in cytomegalovirus infection. TCRdb used MiXCR to reprocess the reads, holding one entry per CDR3 protein. The sample has about 100,000 distinct CDR3 sequences; about 22% are singletons. Specimen: CD8+ T cells from PBMCs. The receptor set was obtained from a human donor in good health (CMV status not recorded). Some clones in this sample may be carry-over from other donors' samples. The conserved cysteine and the conserved F or W are not part of the CDR3 here.

v_gene: TRBV20-1; CDR3aa: SARPEERAYEQY
v_gene: TRBV15; CDR3aa: ATSRGGISNQPQH
v_gene: TRBV27; CDR3aa: ASREGTGSYNEQF
v_gene: TRBV12-3/TRBV12-4; CDR3aa: ASSGRLAARREWETQY
v_gene: TRBV12-3/TRBV12-4; CDR3aa: ASSLVRGGELF
v_gene: TRBV13; CDR3aa: ASSLAGGPSETQY
v_gene: TRBV28; CDR3aa: ASRQGGTDTQY
v_gene: TRBV6-6; CDR3aa: ASSQQGSYEQY
v_gene: TRBV28; CDR3aa: ATVGNTEAF
v_gene: TRBV14; CDR3aa: ASSQDIPGTLNQETQY
v_gene: TRBV6-6; CDR3aa: ASSRLAENEQF
v_gene: TRBV6-1; CDR3aa: ASSEGTGAPETQY
v_gene: TRBV4-1; CDR3aa: ASSQEPAGGLNEQF